A single T cell receptor beta chain is shown here with its context. These data are taken from a study of human T cells and chemical hapten exposure. Study-wide context: 2% DPC applied to a roughly 2 cm by roughly 2 cm arm area sensitized donors.

TCRdb ran MiXCR on the RACE reads and lists one entry per CDR3 protein. The table has about 69,000 distinct CDR3 sequences, 10% seen once. Time point denoted: patch test 2, 6 weeks after DPC sensitization. The treatment here: therapeutic diphenylcyclopropenone sensitization with weekly scalp DPC. The CDR3 runs to 12 residues. From germline, CDR1 is SGHAT and CDR2 FQNNGV. The ends were cut back, 4 bases at V and 7 bases at J, with 11 bases in the middle. Sequenced here: whole blood, sampled in connection with sensitization to the hapten diphenylcyclopropenone (DPC). The source of this sequence is a woman between 50 and 59 years old with alopecia areata. Some clones in this sample may be carry-over from other donors' samples. V usage is TRBV11-2 and J usage is TRBJ2-7; a possible D gene is TRBD1 (6 bases). The CDR3 loop reads CASSSGEREQYF. As DNA, the CDR3 is TGTGCCAGCAGCTCAGGGGAGCGGGAGCAGTACTTC. The full variable domain, its missing parts supplied by reference TRBV11-2 and TRBJ2-7, is EAGVAQSPRYKIIEKRQSVAFWCNPISGHATLYWYQQILGQGPKLLIQFQNNGVVDDSQLPKDRFSAERLKGVDSTLKIQPAKLEDSAVYLCASSSGEREQYFGPGTRLTVT.